The 13 T cell receptor beta chains presented below share a single source sample, sequenced in a study of read filtering for tumor transcriptome and immune sequencing. From roughly 390 ng of RNA, a library with molecular barcoded alpha/delta and beta/gamma adaptors was made. TCRdb re-derived calls from the reads in MiXCR, one entry per CDR3 protein. In the table there are roughly 90,000 distinct CDR3 sequences, 9% to 15% of which are singletons. Input material: a population of CD138-negative cells sorted from bone marrow. These TCRs come from a donor over 35 with multiple myeloma.

This clonotype was recorded many times. The chain has TRBV5-1 and TRBJ2-5, with TRBD1 matching 9 bases. Germline CDR1 and CDR2: SGHRS and YFSETQ. V shed 4 bases and J 6 bases; nucleotides not matched to a gene: 7. This CDR3 region has 14 residues. CDR3 DNA: TGCGCCAGCAGCCACAACGGACAGGGGAAGACCCAGTACTTC. The encoded protein is CASSHNGQGKTQYF.

At least ten counts were recorded for this clonotype. The rearrangement links TRBV20-1 to TRBJ2-1; maybe TRBD2 (6 bases). CDR3 length equals 13 residues. Trimming removed 3 bases at V and 6 bases at J, with 12 bases between. Germline lookup yields CDR1 DFQATT and CDR2 SNEGSKA (reference sequence). The CDR3 region is CSASGSAGNEQFF. CDR3 coding DNA: TGCAGTGCTAGCGGGAGCGCCGGCAATGAGCAGTTCTTC.

This clonotype was counted ten times or more. This chain uses TRBV6-5 with TRBJ2-7, with 11 positions matching TRBD1. V shed 6 bases, J shed 5 bases, and the junction held 6 bases outside the gene matches. CDR3 length: 14 residues. Germline V gene sequence: CDR1 MNHEY, CDR2 SVGAGI. The CDR3 here is CASRGTGGFHEQYF. DNA of the CDR3: TGTGCCAGCAGGGGGACAGGGGGATTCCACGAGCAGTACTTC.

This clonotype was seen more than once but under ten times. With a much larger clone just one base away, this may be a read error. This rearrangement joins TRBV18 to TRBJ1-4; D gene ambiguous. CDR3 length equals 13 residues. Germline-derived CDR1 and CDR2 are KGHSH and LQKENI. The CDR3 protein is CASSPGVDEKLVF. The CDR3, as DNA: TGTGCCAGCTCACCAGGGGTTGATGAAAAACTGGTTTTT.

Ten or more counts support this clonotype. The V call is TRBV7-6, the J call TRBJ1-2; tentative D call: TRBD1 (5 bases). The CDR3 has 12 residues. Germline CDR1 SGHVS, CDR2 FNYEAQ. The germline V and J ends were trimmed by 4 bases and 7 bases, with 10 bases remaining between them. Written as DNA, the CDR3 is TGTGCCAGCAGCTCCCAGGGAATTGGCTACACCTTC. Translation: CASSSQGIGYTF.

About this clonotype itself: With a much larger clone just one base away, this may be a read error. This chain uses TRBV6-5 with TRBJ2-7, with D possibly TRBD2 on 6 matching bases. Germline V gene data show CDR1 as MNHEY and CDR2 as SVGAGI. Trimming cost V 6 bases and J 6 bases, with 12 bases left between them. The CDR3 has 12 residues. CDR3 DNA sequence: TGTGCCAGCAGCCCGACTAGGGGCGAGCAGTACTTC. This encodes CASSPTRGEQYF.

This clonotype was detected ten times or more. The CDR3 DNA reads as TGTGCCAGCAGCTCGCGACGGACTAGCGGGAAACAGTTCTTC. Its protein product is CASSSRRTSGKQFF. The J gene is TRBJ2-1, the V gene TRBV7-2; 12 nucleotides align to TRBD2. CDR1 is SGHTA and CDR2 is FQGNSA in the germline V gene. J gave up 13 bases and V 4 bases, and 8 bases lay outside the gene matches. This CDR3 has 14 residues.

This clonotype was recorded at least ten times. V usage is TRBV14 and J usage is TRBJ2-5; possibly TRBD1 or TRBD2 for D (5 bases each). CDR3 length: 15 residues. The germline gives CDR1 SGHDN, CDR2 FVKESK. V was cut by 1 base and J by 1 base, with 10 bases left in between. The CDR3 protein is CASSQGDRPQETQYF. For the CDR3, the DNA is TGTGCCAGCAGCCAAGGGGACCGTCCCCAAGAGACCCAGTACTTC.

The table lists this clonotype with many counts. The J gene is TRBJ2-4, the V gene TRBV2; 7 nucleotides match TRBD1. Looked up from germline, CDR1 is SNHLY and CDR2 is FYNNEI. V lost 5 bases to trimming and J lost 9 bases; unmatched junction nucleotides: 13. The CDR3 is 15 residues long. The CDR3 protein is CASSTAPTGAGIQYF. For the CDR3, the DNA is TGTGCCAGCAGTACCGCCCCTACAGGGGCTGGCATTCAGTACTTC.

In its sample, this clonotype was seen many times. This rearrangement joins TRBV19 to TRBJ2-4; D might be TRBD1 (6 bases). The CDR3 extends over 18 amino acids. V was trimmed by 3 bases and J by 0 bases, leaving 18 bases between them. Germline-derived CDR1 and CDR2 are LNHDA and SQIVND (reference sequence). Written as DNA, the CDR3 is TGTGCCAGTAGTATCGGTATAAACAGGGAACTAGCCAAAAACATTCAGTACTTC. Encoded protein: CASSIGINRELAKNIQYF.

Ten or more counts support this clonotype. CDR3 in DNA: TGTGCCAGTAGTATCCGGGGCGCTGAAGCTTTCTTT. Residues: CASSIRGAEAFF. The chain joins TRBV19 to TRBJ1-1; D might be TRBD1 (5 bases). The CDR3 is 12 amino acids. Germline CDR1 LNHDA, CDR2 SQIVND (reference sequence). With 3 bases removed from V and 6 bases from J, the gap between germline ends came to 8 bases.

This clonotype occurred many times. V gene TRBV18 combines with J gene TRBJ2-1; the match to TRBD2 covers 10 bases. Germline trimming cut 6 bases from V and 4 bases from J; bases unmatched to any gene: 9. In germline, CDR1 is KGHSH, CDR2 LQKENI. CDR3 length equals 16 residues. In nucleotides, the CDR3 is TGTGCCAGCTCCCCTCGTGGACTAGCGGAGTACAATGAGCAGTTCTTC. Amino acid sequence: CASSPRGLAEYNEQFF.

In its sample, this clonotype was seen a few times. V and J are TRBV20-1 and TRBJ1-2; tentatively, D is TRBD1 (5 bases). The V end was cut by 0 bases, the J end by 2 bases, with 10 bases between. Per germline, CDR1 DFQATT and CDR2 SNEGSKA (reference sequence). The CDR3 is 14 amino acids. The CDR3 nucleotides read TGCAGTGCTAGAGATTTTCAGGGAAACTATGGCTACACCTTC. This sequence encodes CSARDFQGNYGYTF.